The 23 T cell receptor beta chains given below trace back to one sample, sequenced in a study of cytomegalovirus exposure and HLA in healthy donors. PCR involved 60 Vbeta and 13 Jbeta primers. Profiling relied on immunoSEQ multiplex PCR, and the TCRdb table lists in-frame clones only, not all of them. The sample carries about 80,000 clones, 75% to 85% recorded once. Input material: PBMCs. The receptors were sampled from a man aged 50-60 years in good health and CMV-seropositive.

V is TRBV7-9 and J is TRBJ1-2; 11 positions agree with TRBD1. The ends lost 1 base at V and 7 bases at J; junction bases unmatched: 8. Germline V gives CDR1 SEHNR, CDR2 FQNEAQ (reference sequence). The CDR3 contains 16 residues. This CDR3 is CASSLGGTGGSGGYTF. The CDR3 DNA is TGTGCCAGCAGCTTAGGCGGGACAGGGGGTAGTGGTGGCTACACCTTC.

The CDR3: CASSFGTARGNTIYF. The CDR3 DNA sequence: TGCGCCAGCAGCTTCGGGACAGCCAGGGGAAACACCATATATTTT. The V call is TRBV5-1, the J call TRBJ1-3, with TRBD1 matching over 7 bases. The ends lost 2 bases at V and 4 bases at J; junction bases unmatched: 6. The CDR3 sequence is 15 residues long. CDR1 and CDR2 (germline): SGHRS, YFSETQ.

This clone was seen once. The chain's CDR3 is CASSLRQGATDTQYF. CDR3 DNA sequence: TGTGCCAGCAGCTTGCGACAGGGGGCCACAGATACGCAGTATTTT. The V call is TRBV5-5, the J call TRBJ2-3; TRBD1 agrees at 10 bases. The trim removed 1 base at V and 2 bases at J, leaving 1 base unmatched. The CDR3 has 15 residues. In germline, CDR1 is SGHKS, CDR2 YYEKEE (reference sequence).

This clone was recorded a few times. CDR3 protein: CASSYLVDSKHEQYF. CDR3 nucleotide sequence: TGTGCCAGCAGTTACCTTGTGGACTCAAAACACGAGCAGTACTTC. V and J are TRBV6-6 and TRBJ2-7, with D possibly matching TRBD2 (5 bases). CDR1 and CDR2 from the germline V gene are MNHNY and SVGAGI (reference sequence). The CDR3 is made up of 15 amino acids. V was pared by 2 bases and J by 5 bases, with 16 bases between.

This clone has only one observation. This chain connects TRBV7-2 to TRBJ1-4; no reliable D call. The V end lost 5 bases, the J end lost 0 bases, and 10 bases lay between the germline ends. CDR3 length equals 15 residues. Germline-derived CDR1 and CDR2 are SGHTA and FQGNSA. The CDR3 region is CASSLLTATNEKLFF. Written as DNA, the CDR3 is TGTGCCAGCAGCCTTTTAACTGCAACTAATGAAAAACTGTTTTTT.

CDR3: CASSYPSPTEAFF. CDR3 nucleotides: TGTGCCAGCAGTTACCCCTCCCCTACTGAAGCTTTCTTT. The chain combines TRBV6-6 with TRBJ1-1; D is unclear. Trimming removed 2 bases at V and 5 bases at J, with 9 bases between. Germline V gives CDR1 MNHNY, CDR2 SVGAGI (reference sequence). The CDR3 consists of 13 residues.

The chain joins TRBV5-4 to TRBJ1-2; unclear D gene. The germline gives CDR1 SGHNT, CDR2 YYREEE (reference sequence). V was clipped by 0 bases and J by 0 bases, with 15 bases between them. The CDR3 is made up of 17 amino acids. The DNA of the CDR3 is TGTGCCAGCAGCTTGGAAGATCTCGGGGATGCTAACTATGGCTACACCTTC. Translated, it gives CASSLEDLGDANYGYTF. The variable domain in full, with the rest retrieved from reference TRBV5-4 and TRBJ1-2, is ETGVTQSPTHLIKTRGQQVTLRCSSQSGHNTVSWYQQALGQGPQFIFQYYREEENGRGNFPPRFSGLQFPNYSSELNVNALELDDSALYLCASSLEDLGDANYGYTFGSGTRLTVV.

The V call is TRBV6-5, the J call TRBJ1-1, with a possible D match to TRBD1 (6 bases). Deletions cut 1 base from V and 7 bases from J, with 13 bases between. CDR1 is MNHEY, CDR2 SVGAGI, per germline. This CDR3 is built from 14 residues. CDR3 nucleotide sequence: TGTGCCAGCAGTTACTACACAGGGTCAGATGAAGCTTTCTTT. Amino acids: CASSYYTGSDEAFF.

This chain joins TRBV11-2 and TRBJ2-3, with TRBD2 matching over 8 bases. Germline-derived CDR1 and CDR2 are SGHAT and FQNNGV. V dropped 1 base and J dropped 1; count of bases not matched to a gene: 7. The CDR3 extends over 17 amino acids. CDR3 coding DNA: TGTGCCAGCAGCTTAGCCTGGACTAGCTCCCGCACAGATACGCAGTATTTT. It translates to CASSLAWTSSRTDTQYF.

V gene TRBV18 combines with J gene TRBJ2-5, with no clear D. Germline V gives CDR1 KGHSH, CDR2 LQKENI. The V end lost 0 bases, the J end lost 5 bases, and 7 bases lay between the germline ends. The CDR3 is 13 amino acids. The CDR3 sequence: CASSPPPGETQYF. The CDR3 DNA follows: TGTGCCAGCTCACCACCCCCCGGGGAGACCCAGTACTTC.

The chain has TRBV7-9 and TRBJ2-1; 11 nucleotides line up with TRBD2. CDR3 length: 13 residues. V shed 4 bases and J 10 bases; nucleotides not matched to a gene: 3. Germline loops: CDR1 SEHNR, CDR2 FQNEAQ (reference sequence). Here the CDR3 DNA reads TGTGCCAGCAGCTCGGGACTAGCGGAAGAGCAGTTCTTC. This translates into CASSSGLAEEQFF.

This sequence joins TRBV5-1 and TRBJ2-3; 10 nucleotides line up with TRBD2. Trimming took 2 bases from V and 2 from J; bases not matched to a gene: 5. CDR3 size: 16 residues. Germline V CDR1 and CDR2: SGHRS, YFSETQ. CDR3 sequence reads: CASSLGLAENTDTQYF. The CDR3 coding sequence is TGCGCCAGCAGCTTAGGACTAGCGGAGAACACAGATACGCAGTATTTT. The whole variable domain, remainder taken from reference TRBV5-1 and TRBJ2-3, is KAGVTQTPRYLIKTRGQQVTLSCSPISGHRSVSWYQQTPGQGLQFLFEYFSETQRNKGNFPGRFSGRQFSNSRSEMNVSTLELGDSALYLCASSLGLAENTDTQYFGPGTRLTVL.

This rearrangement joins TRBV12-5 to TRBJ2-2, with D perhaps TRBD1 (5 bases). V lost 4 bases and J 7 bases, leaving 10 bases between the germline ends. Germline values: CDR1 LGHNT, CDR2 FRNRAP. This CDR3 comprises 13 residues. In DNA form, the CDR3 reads TGTGCTAGTGGTTGGCAGGGAATCGGGGAGCTGTTTTTT. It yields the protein CASGWQGIGELFF.

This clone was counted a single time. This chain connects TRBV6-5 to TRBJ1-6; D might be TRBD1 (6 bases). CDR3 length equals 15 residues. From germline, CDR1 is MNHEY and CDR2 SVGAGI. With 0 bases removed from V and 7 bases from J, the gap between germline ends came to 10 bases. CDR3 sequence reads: CASSYSTGSNSPLHF. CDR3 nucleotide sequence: TGTGCCAGCAGTTACTCCACAGGGTCAAATTCACCCCTCCACTTT.

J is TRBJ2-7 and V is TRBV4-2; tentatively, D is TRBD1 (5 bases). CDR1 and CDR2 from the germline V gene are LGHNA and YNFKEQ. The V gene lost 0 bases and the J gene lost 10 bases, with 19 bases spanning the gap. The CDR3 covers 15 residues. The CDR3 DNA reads TGTGCCAGCAGCCAAGATCTTTCCGAGGCGCAGGGACAGTACTTC. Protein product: CASSQDLSEAQGQYF.

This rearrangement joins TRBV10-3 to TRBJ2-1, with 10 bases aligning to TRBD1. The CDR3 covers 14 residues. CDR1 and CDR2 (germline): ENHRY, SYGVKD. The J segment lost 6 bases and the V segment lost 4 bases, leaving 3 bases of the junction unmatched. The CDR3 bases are TGTGCCATCAGTGGGGACAGGGGTGGCAATGAGCAGTTCTTC. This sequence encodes CAISGDRGGNEQFF.

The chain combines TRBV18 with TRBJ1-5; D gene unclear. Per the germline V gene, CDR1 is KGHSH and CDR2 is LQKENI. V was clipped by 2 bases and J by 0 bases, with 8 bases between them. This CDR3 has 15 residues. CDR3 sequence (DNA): TGTGCCAGCTCACCAACGCAGGTTAGCAATCAGCCCCAGCATTTT. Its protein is CASSPTQVSNQPQHF.

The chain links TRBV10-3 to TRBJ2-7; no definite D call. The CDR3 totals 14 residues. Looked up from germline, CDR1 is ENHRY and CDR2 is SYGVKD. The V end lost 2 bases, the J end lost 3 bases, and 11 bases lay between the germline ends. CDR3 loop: CAISEGLQYYEQYF. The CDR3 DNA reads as TGTGCCATCAGTGAGGGGTTACAGTACTACGAGCAGTACTTC.

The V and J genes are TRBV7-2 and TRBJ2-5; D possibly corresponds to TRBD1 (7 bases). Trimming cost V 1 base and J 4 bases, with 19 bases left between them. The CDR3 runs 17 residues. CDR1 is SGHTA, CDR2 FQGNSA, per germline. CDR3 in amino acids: CASSLGNGRGVGETQYF. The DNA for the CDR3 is TGTGCCAGCAGCTTAGGGAATGGCAGGGGGGTGGGAGAGACCCAGTACTTC.

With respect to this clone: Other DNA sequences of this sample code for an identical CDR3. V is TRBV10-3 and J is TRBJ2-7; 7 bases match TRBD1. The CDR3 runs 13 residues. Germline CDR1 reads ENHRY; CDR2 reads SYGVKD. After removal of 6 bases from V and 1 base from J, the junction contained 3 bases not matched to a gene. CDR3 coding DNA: TGTGCCATCAGGCAGGGGGATTCCTACGAGCAGTACTTC. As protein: CAIRQGDSYEQYF.

CDR3 amino acids: CASSLSSTDTQYF. CDR3 DNA sequence: TGTGCCAGCAGCCTTTCTAGCACAGATACGCAGTATTTT. This sequence joins TRBV14 and TRBJ2-3, with D unclear. CDR1 is SGHDN, CDR2 FVKESK, per germline. The CDR3 extends over 13 amino acids. V lost 4 bases and J 0 bases, leaving 5 bases between the germline ends.

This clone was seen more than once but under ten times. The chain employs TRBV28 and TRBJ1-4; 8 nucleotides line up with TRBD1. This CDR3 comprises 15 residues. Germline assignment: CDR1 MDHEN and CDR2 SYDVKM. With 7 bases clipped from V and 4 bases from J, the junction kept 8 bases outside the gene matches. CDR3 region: CASNEQGVGNEKLFF. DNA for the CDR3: TGTGCCAGCAACGAACAGGGGGTCGGTAATGAAAAACTGTTTTTT.

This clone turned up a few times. CDR3 sequence reads: CASSYWRTDTQYF. CDR3 nucleotide sequence: TGTGCCAGCAGTTACTGGCGCACAGATACGCAGTATTTT. The rearrangement joins TRBV6-5 to TRBJ2-3; D is unclear. In germline, CDR1 is MNHEY, CDR2 SVGAGI. The CDR3 consists of 13 residues. Trimming left V 1 base short and J 1 base short, with 3 bases between.